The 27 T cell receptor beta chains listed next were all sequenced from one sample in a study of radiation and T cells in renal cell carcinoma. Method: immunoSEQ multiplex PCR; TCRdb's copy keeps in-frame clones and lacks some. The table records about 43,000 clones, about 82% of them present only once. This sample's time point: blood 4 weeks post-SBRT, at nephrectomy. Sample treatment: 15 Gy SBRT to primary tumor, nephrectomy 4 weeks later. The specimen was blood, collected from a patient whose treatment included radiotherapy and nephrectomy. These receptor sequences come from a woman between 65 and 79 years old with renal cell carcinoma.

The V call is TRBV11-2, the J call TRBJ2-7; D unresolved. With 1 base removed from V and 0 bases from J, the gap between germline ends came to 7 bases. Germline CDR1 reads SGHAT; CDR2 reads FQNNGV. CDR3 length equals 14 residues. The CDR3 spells CASSLGVNSYEQYF. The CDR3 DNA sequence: TGTGCCAGCAGCTTAGGTGTCAACTCCTACGAGCAGTACTTC.

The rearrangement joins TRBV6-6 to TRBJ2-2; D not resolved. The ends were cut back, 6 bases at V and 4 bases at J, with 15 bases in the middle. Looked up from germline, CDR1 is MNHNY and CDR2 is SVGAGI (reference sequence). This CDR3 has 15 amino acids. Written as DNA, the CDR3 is TGTGCCAGCAGCTCCGGGTGGCAGATCACCGGGGAGCTGTTTTTT. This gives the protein CASSSGWQITGELFF.

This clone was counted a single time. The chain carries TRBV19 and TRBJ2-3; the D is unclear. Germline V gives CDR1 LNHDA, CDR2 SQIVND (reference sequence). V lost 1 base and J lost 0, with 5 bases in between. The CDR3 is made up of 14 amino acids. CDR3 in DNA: TGTGCCAGTAGTATAGGTACTAGCACAGATACGCAGTATTTT. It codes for CASSIGTSTDTQYF.

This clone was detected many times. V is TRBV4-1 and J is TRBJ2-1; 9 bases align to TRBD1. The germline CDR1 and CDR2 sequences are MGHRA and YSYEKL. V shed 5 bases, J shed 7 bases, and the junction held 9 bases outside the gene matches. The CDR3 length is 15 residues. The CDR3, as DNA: TGCGCCAGCAGCTCACCGGACAGGGGAGAAAATGAGCAGTTCTTC. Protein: CASSSPDRGENEQFF.

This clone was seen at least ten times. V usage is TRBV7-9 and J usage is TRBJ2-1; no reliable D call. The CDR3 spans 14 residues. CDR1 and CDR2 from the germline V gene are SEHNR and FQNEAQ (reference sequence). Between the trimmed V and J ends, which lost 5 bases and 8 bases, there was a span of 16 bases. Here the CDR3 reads CASSKSRTWDEQFF. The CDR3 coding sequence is TGTGCCAGCAGCAAATCACGAACTTGGGATGAGCAGTTCTTC.

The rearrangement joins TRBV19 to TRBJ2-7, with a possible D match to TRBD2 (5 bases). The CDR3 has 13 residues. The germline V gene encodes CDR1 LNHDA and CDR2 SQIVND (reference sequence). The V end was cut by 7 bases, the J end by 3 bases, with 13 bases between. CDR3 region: CASTPGKGYEQYF. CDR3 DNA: TGTGCCAGTACCCCGGGAAAGGGCTACGAGCAGTACTTC. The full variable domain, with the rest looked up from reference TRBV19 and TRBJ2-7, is DGGITQSPKYLFRKEGQNVTLSCEQNLNHDAMYWYRQDPGQGLRLIYYSQIVNDFQKGDIAEGYSVSREKKESFPLTVTSAQKNPTAFYLCASTPGKGYEQYFGPGTRLTVT.

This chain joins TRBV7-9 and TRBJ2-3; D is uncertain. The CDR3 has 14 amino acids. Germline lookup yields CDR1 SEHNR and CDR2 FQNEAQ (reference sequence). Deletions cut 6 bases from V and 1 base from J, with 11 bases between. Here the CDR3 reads CASRQFQGTDTQYF. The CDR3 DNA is TGTGCCAGCAGACAATTTCAGGGCACAGATACGCAGTATTTT.

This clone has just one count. The CDR3 DNA is TGTGCCAGCAGTTTATCGCTTGTCGGAAGGGGCGATGGGACCCAGTACTTC. Its translation is CASSLSLVGRGDGTQYF. The chain has TRBV27 and TRBJ2-5, with D possibly TRBD1 on 5 matching bases. The length of the CDR3 is 17 residues. V gave up 0 bases and J gave up 7 bases, with 21 bases separating them. Germline assignment: CDR1 MNHEY and CDR2 SMNVEV (reference sequence).

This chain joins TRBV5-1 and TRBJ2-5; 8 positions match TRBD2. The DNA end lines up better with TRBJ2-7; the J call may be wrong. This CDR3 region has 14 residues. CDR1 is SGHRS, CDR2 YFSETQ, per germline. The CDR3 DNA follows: TGCGCCAGCAGCCCATCGGGGGGGCGGGACGAGCAGTACTTC. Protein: CASSPSGGRDEQYF.

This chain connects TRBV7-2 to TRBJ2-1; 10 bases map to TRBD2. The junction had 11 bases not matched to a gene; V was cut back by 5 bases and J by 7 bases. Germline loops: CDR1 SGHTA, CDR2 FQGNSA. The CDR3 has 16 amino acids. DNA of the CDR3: TGTGCCAGCAGCACAGGGCAGCGGGAGGGAAGGAATGAGCAGTTCTTC. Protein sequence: CASSTGQREGRNEQFF.

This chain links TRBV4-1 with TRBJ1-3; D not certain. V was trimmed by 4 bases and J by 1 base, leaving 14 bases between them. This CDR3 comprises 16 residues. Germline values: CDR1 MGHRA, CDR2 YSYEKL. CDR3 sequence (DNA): TGCGCCAGCAGCCTTGGTTTCGGCCAATCTGGAAACACCATATATTTT. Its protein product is CASSLGFGQSGNTIYF.

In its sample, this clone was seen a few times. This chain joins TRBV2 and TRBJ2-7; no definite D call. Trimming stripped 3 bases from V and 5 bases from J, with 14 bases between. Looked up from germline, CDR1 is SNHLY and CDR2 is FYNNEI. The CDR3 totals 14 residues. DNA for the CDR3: TGTGCCAGCAGTGATTCTCCAGGTTCCAACGAGCAGTACTTC. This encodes CASSDSPGSNEQYF.

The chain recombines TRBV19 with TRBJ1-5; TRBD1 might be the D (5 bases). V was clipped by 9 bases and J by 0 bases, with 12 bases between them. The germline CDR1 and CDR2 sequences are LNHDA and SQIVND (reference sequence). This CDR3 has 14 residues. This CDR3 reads CASGQPRSNQPQHF. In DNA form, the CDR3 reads TGTGCCAGCGGACAACCGCGTAGCAATCAGCCCCAGCATTTT.

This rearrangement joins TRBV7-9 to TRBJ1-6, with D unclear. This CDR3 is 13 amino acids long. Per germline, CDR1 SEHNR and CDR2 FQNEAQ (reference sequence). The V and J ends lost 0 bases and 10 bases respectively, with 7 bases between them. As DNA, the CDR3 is TGTGCCAGCAGCTTAGCGGTATGGTCACCCCTCCACTTT. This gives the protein CASSLAVWSPLHF.

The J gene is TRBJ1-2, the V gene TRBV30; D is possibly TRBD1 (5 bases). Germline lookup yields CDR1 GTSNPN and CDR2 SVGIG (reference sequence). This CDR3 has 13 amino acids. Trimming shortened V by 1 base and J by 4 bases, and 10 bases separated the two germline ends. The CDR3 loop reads CAWSEDRGYGYTF. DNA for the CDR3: TGTGCCTGGAGTGAGGATAGGGGCTATGGCTACACCTTC.

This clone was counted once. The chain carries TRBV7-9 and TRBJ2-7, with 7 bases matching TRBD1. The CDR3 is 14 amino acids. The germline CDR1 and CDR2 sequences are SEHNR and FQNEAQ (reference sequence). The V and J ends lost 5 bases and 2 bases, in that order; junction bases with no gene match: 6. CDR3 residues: CASSHRDSAYEQYF. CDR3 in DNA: TGTGCCAGCAGCCACCGGGACAGCGCCTACGAGCAGTACTTC.

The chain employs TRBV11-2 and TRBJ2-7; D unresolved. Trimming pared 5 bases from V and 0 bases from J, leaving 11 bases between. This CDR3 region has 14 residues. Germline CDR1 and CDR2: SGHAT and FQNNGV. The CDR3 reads CASSVGRTSYEQYF. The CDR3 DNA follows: TGTGCCAGCAGCGTCGGACGGACCTCCTACGAGCAGTACTTC.

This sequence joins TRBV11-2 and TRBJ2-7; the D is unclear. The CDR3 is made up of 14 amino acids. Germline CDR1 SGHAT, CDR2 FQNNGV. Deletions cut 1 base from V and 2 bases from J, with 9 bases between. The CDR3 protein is CASSLAQSPYEQYF. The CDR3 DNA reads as TGTGCCAGCAGCTTAGCCCAGAGCCCCTACGAGCAGTACTTC.

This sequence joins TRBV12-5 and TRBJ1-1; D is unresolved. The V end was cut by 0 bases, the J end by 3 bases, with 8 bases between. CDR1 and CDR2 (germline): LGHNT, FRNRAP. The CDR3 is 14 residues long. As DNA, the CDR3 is TGTGCTAGTGGTTTGGTATTGGGAGACACTGAAGCTTTCTTT. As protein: CASGLVLGDTEAFF.

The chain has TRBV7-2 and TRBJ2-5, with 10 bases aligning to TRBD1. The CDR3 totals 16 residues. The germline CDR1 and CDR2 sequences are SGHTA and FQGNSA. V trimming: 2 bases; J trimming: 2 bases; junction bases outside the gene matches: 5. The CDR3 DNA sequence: TGTGCCAGCAGCTTATTCGGGACAGGGGCGCAAGAGACCCAGTACTTC. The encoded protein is CASSLFGTGAQETQYF.

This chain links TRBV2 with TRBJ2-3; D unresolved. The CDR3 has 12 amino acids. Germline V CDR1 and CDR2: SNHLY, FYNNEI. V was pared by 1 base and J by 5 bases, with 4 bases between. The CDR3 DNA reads TGTGCCAGCAGTGAAGGCAAAGATACGCAGTATTTT. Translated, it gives CASSEGKDTQYF.

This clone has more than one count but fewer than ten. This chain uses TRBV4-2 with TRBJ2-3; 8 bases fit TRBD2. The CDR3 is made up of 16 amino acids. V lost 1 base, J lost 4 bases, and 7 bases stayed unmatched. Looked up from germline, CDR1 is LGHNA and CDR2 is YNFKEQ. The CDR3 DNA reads TGTGCCAGCAGCCAAGGCGCTGCGGGGGGAGCAGATACGCAGTATTTT. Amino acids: CASSQGAAGGADTQYF.

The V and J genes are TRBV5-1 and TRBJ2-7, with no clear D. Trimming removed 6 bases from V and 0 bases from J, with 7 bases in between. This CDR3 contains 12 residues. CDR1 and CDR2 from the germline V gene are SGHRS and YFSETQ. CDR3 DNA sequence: TGCGCCAGCACTGGCGACTCCTACGAGCAGTACTTC. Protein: CASTGDSYEQYF.

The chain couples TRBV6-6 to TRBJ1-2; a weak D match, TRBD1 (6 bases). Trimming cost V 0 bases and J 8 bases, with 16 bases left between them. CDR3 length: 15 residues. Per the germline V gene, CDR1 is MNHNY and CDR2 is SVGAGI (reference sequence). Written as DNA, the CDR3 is TGTGCCAGCAGTTACTCCCCCGCAGGGGCCGGGGGCTACACCTTC. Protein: CASSYSPAGAGGYTF.

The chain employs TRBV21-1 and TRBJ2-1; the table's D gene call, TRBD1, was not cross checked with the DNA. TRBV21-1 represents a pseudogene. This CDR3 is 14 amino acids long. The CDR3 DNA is TGTGCCAGCAACCCGGGACAGGGCCTAAATGAGCAGTTCTTC. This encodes CASNPGQGLNEQFF.

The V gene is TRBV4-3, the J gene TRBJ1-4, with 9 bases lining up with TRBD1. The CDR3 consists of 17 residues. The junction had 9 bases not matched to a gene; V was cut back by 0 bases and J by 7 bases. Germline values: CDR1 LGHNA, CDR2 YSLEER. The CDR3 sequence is CASSQDLGLDRGEKLFF. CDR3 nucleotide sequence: TGCGCCAGCAGCCAAGATCTGGGGCTGGACAGGGGTGAAAAACTGTTTTTT.

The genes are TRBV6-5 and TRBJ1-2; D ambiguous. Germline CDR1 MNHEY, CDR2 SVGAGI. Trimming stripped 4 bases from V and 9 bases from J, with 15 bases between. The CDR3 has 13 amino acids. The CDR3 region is CASSSRREARYTF. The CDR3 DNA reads TGTGCCAGCAGTTCCCGTAGGGAAGCGCGCTACACCTTC.